This T cell receptor beta chain was recorded in a study of cytomegalovirus exposure and HLA in healthy donors. Broader study findings: Researchers reported that a few CMV-associated chains were confirmed in vitro as CMV antigen-specific.

About this clone itself: Its target is unknown.

Vbeta (60) and Jbeta (13) primers were used in the PCR. Produced via immunoSEQ multiplex PCR; TCRdb's table is partial and in-frame only. Of roughly 170,000 clones listed, almost 85% are singletons. CDR3 length equals 17 residues. Germline V lookup: CDR1 SGHRS, CDR2 YFSETQ. V dropped 0 bases and J dropped 8; count of bases not matched to a gene: 6. The rearrangement joins TRBV5-1 to TRBJ2-4; 15 positions match TRBD2. The source material was PBMCs. The clonotype comes from a young man in good health and CMV-seronegative. The CDR3 protein is CASSLEGLAGGGDIQYF. The CDR3 nucleotides read TGCGCCAGCAGCTTGGAAGGACTAGCGGGAGGGGGGGACATTCAGTACTTC.